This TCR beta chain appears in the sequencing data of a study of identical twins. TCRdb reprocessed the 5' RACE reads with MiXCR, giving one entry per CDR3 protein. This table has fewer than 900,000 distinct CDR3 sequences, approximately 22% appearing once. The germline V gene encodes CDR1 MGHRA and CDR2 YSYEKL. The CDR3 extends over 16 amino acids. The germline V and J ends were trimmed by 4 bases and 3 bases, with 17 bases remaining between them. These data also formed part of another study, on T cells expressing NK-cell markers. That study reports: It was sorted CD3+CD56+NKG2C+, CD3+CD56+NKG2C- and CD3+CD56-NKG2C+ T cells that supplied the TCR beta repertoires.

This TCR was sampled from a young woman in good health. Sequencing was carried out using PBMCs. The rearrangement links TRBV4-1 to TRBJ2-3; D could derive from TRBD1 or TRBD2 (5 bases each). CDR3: CASSLGVGRATDTQYF. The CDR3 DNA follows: TGCGCCAGCAGCCTCGGGGTGGGCAGGGCAACAGATACGCAGTATTTT.